The TCR beta chain described here comes from a study of blood T cell repertoires in COVID-19. Study as a whole: Acute and convalescent COVID-19 samples came from the United States, Italy and Spain. The cDNA or gDNA used as material had been derived from T cells, B-cell-depleted T cells, or PBMCs.

The authors' processing: Amplification from reference gene primers served as the basis for estimated nucleated cell counts. Produced via immunoSEQ multiplex PCR; TCRdb's table is partial and in-frame only. V, J and clone size were drawn from that table, and D and trimming were deduced from the DNA. The profile covers nearly 90,000 clones, with 90% appearing a single time and over 5% taken by the ten largest. Seattle-derived patients entered the study during active infection and were followed longitudinally. The CDR3 contains 13 residues. The ends were cut back, 6 bases at V and 0 bases at J, with 8 bases in the middle.

The sequence derives from a man aged 18 to 30 with COVID-19, enrolled during active disease. The sample comprised peripheral blood. The rearrangement links TRBV12-3 or TRBV12-4 to TRBJ1-1; D gene uncertain. Written as DNA, the CDR3 is TGTGCCAGCAGCAGTCTGATGAACACTGAAGCTTTCTTT. This codes for CASSSLMNTEAFF.